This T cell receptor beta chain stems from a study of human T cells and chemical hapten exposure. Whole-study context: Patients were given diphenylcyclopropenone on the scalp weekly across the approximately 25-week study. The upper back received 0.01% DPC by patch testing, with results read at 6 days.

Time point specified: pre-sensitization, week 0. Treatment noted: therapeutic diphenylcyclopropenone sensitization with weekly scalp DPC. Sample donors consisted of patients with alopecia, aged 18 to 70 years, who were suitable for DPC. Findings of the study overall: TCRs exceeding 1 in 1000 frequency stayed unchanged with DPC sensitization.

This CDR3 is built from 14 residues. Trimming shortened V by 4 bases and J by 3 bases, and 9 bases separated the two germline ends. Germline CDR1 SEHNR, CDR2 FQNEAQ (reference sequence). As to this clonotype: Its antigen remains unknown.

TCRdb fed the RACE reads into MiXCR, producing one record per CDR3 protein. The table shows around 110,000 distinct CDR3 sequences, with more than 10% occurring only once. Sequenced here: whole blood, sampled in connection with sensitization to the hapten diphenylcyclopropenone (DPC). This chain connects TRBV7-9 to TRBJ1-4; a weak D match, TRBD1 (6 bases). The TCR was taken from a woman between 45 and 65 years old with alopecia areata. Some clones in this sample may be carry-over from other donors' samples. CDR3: CASSSTGPNEKLFF. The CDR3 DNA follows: TGTGCCAGCAGCTCGACAGGCCCTAATGAAAAACTGTTTTTT.